One TCR beta chain is described in this entry. Its matching antigen is unknown. V gave up 5 bases and J gave up 4 bases; unmatched junction bases: 13. The CDR3 has 16 residues. Per the germline V gene, CDR1 is LNHNV and CDR2 is YYDKDF (reference sequence). This sample was taken from a study of OX40 agonist ivuxolimab in advanced cancers. Notes on the study in general: Some patients who did not respond also had low normalized T-cell clonal expansion.

TCRdb's table, derived via immunoSEQ multiplex PCR, lists solely in-frame clones and lacks some. The sample lists about 41,000 clones; 70% to 90% were seen once. The rearrangement joins TRBV15 to TRBJ2-5; 7 positions agree with TRBD2. This specimen consisted of CD4+ or CD8+ T cells sorted from blood, obtained in a trial of the OX40 agonist ivuxolimab. This receptor was identified in an adult with an advanced solid tumor such as melanoma, head and neck, liver or kidney cancer. CDR3 in amino acids: CATSSRLARAGETQYF. CDR3 coding DNA: TGTGCCACCAGCTCGCGACTAGCCCGAGCGGGAGAGACCCAGTACTTC.